This T cell receptor (beta chain) was sequenced in a study of shared clonotypes between healthy human individuals. Naive CD8 cells, CD45RO-negative and positively selected for CCR7, excluded terminally differentiated effector memory CD45RA+ cells. Germline V gene data show CDR1 as LGHNA and CDR2 as YSLEER. The CDR3 sequence is 15 residues long. Trimming cost V 0 bases and J 6 bases, with 12 bases left between them. Libraries were prepared by immunoSEQ multiplex PCR; TCRdb keeps only in-frame clonotypes and omits some of them. This table holds about 820,000 clones, 80% to 95% found once. The chain combines TRBV4-3 with TRBJ1-5; D may be TRBD1 (5 bases). The sequence was obtained from a young man in good health. What was sequenced was naive CD8+ T cells sorted from blood. CDR3 protein: CASSQDPGGGQPQHF. Written as DNA, the CDR3 is TGCGCCAGCAGCCAAGATCCGGGGGGGGGTCAGCCCCAGCATTTT.